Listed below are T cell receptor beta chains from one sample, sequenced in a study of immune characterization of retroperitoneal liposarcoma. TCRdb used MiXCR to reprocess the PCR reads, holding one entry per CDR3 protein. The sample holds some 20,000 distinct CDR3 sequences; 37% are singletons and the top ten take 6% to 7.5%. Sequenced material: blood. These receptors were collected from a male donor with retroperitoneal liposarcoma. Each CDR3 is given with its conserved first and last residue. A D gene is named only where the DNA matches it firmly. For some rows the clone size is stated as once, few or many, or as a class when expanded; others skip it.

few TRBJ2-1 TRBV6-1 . CASSPTSTVYNEQFF TGTGCCAGCAGTCCAACCTCGACAGTATACAATGAGCAGTTCTTC
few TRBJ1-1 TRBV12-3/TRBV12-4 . CASSFRAGLWRAEAFF TGTGCCAGCAGTTTTCGTGCAGGACTTTGGAGGGCTGAAGCTTTCTTT
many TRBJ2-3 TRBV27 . CASSLMRGSTDTQYF TGTGCCAGCAGTTTAATGCGGGGAAGCACAGATACGCAGTATTTT
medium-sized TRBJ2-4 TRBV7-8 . CASSQSRVEQYF TGTGCCAGCAGCCAGAGCAGGGTGGAGCAGTACTTC
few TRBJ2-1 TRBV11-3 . CASSPGDSGYNEQFF TGTGCCAGCAGCCCCGGCGATAGCGGATACAATGAGCAGTTCTTC
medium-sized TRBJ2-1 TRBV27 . CASLEKAGAYEQFF TGTGCCAGCCTTGAAAAGGCGGGGGCCTACGAGCAGTTCTTC
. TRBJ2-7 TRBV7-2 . CASSGRKGEPQYF TGTGCCAGCAGCGGCCGGAAGGGGGAGCCCCAGTACTTC
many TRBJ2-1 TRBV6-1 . CASDDSGEPEETQFF TGTGCCAGCGACGATAGCGGAGAACCCGAAGAGACCCAGTTCTTC
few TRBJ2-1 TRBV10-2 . CASTEDYPSYEQFF TGCGCCAGCACCGAGGACTACCCCTCCTACGAGCAGTTCTTC
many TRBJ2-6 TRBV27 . CASSRSSGANVLTF TGTGCCAGCAGTCGGTCCTCTGGGGCCAACGTCCTGACTTTC
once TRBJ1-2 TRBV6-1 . CASSWDRYGYTF TGTGCCAGCAGCTGGGACCGCTATGGCTACACCTTC
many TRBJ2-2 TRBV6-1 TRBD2 CASTLRVGGAPGELFF TGTGCCAGCACCCTACGGGTCGGGGGGGCCCCCGGGGAGCTGTTTTTT
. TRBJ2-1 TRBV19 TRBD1 CASSNQGDEQFF TGTGCCAGTAGTAACCAGGGGGATGAGCAGTTCTTC
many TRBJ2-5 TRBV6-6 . CASSFQSGFGGEQYF TGTGCCAGCAGCTTCCAATCAGGGTTCGGTGGGGAGCAGTACTTC
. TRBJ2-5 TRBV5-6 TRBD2 CASSYLLAGETQYF TGTGCCAGCAGCTACCTACTAGCGGGAGAGACCCAGTACTTC
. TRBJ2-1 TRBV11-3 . CASSPLGGGYEQFF TGTGCCAGCAGTCCCCTCGGTGGTGGCTACGAGCAGTTCTTC
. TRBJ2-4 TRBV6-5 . CASSLGGGARGAKNIQYF TGTGCCAGCAGCCTAGGGGGGGGGGCAAGGGGAGCCAAAAACATTCAGTACTTC
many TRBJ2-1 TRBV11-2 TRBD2 CASTPGTSGLNEQFF TGTGCCAGCACCCCCGGGACTAGCGGACTCAATGAGCAGTTCTTC
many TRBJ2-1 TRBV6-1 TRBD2 CASSEFSGSSYEQFF TGTGCCAGCAGTGAATTTAGCGGGAGCTCCTACGAGCAGTTCTTC
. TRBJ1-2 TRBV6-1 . CASRAGSRYGYTF TGTGCCAGCAGAGCTGGGTCGCGCTATGGCTACACCTTC
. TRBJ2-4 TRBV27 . CASSLLTGTKNIQYF TGTGCCAGCAGTTTATTGACGGGGACCAAAAACATTCAGTACTTC
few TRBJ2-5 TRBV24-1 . CATSDLDKETQYF TGTGCCACCAGTGATTTAGATAAAGAGACCCAGTACTTC
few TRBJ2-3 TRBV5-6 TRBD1 CASSLRTGSTDTQYF TGTGCCAGCAGCTTGCGGACAGGGTCAACAGATACGCAGTATTTT